Below are 4 T cell receptor beta chains sequenced from a single sample in a study of regulatory T cells in long-lasting Graves disease. As to time point: persistent/refractory GD, antithyroid drugs over 5 years with positive TRAb. With RNA extracted from PBMCs as input, the TCR library was made. Building of the TCR beta libraries involved iRepertoire HTBI primers and Arm-PCR of CDR3 regions. From the multiplex PCR reads, TCRdb called clonotypes with MiXCR, one entry per CDR3 protein. Of 300,000 to 500,000 distinct CDR3 sequences listed, more than 20% are singletons. Sequencing was performed on peripheral blood mononuclear cells (PBMCs), taken when the disease was refractory, from a patient treated with antithyroid drugs. These receptors originate from a female donor with Graves disease.

The V gene is TRBV11-2, the J gene TRBJ2-1; TRBD2 agrees at 11 bases. The CDR3 sequence is 16 residues long. The germline V gene has CDR1 SGHAT and CDR2 FQNNGV. The junction had 9 bases not matched to a gene; V was cut back by 5 bases and J by 6 bases. As DNA, the CDR3 is TGTGCCAGCAGCCCGATAGCGGGAGGGCCGGCCAATGAGCAGTTCTTC. This encodes CASSPIAGGPANEQFF.

This clonotype appeared a few times. The genes are TRBV20-1 and TRBJ2-7, with TRBD2 matching 10 bases. J gave up 6 bases and V 3 bases, and 5 bases lay outside the gene matches. The length of the CDR3 is 13 residues. The germline V gene encodes CDR1 DFQATT and CDR2 SNEGSKA (reference sequence). The CDR3 bases are TGCAGTGCTAGTCAGAGCGGGAGGGCCGAGCAGTACTTC. This encodes CSASQSGRAEQYF.

Details on this clonotype: Here the CDR3 omits its conserved ending phenylalanine or tryptophan, so a read error is the likely source. The rearrangement joins TRBV6-9 to TRBJ2-5; D is uncertain. Germline V lookup: CDR1 MNHGY, CDR2 SVAAGI. This CDR3 has 15 residues. Trimming took 3 bases from V and 1 from J, leaving 12 bases between them. The CDR3 DNA sequence: TGTGCCAGCAGTTACTCCGCTGGGGTCCAAGAGACCCAGTACCTC. It translates to CASSYSAGVQETQYL.

The sample holds a few counts of this clonotype. The V call is TRBV27, the J call TRBJ2-7, with D possibly matching TRBD2 (7 bases). V shed 5 bases and J shed 6 bases, with 17 bases lying between them. Germline lookup yields CDR1 MNHEY and CDR2 SMNVEV (reference sequence). The CDR3 sequence is 14 residues long. The CDR3 spells CASSPFAGAFEQYF. For the CDR3, the DNA is TGTGCCAGCAGTCCCTTTGCGGGGGCCTTCGAGCAGTACTTC.